This T cell receptor (beta chain) was recovered during a study of cytomegalovirus exposure and HLA in healthy donors. General observations from the study: In an earlier analysis, productive rearrangement rates for most beta V segments clustered near 90% or 30%. Common viral pathogens (according to a later analysis) appeared linked to several of the most significant clusters. TCR beta chain V- and J-gene trimming was linked, in a later analysis, to a missense variant in DCLRE1C.

Germline V CDR1 and CDR2: WNHNN, SYGVQD (reference sequence). There are 14 residues in the CDR3. V was clipped by 4 bases and J by 5 bases, with 11 bases between them. PCR employed 60 Vbeta and 13 Jbeta primers. Profiled with immunoSEQ multiplex PCR; TCRdb holds only in-frame clones, not every one. The repertoire holds about 250,000 clones, with roughly 70% as singletons. This clone was seen only a few times. Antigen: not known. The TCR sequence derives from a female donor in good health and CMV-seronegative. The sequenced sample was PBMCs. The V gene is TRBV10-1, the J gene TRBJ2-2, with D uncertain. This CDR3 is CASSGAVPTGELFF. As DNA, the CDR3 is TGCGCCAGCAGTGGGGCAGTTCCAACCGGGGAGCTGTTTTTT.